The rows below give T cell receptor beta chains drawn from one sample of a study of T cell repertoires in cytomegalovirus infection. TCRdb processed the reads anew with MiXCR; each CDR3 protein has one entry. The top ten hold around 19% of the sample, which has under 200,000 distinct CDR3 sequences, roughly 17% seen once. The sequenced sample consisted of CD8+ T cells from PBMCs. These TCRs come from a human donor in good health (CMV status not recorded). Some clones in this sample may be carry-over from other donors' samples. Each CDR3 is given with its conserved first and last residue. A D gene is named only where the DNA matches it firmly. Some rows have no size entry. The others give once, few or many, or a class for an expanded clone.

d_gene,v_gene,j_gene,abundance,CDR3nt,CDR3aa
TRBD2,TRBV29-1,TRBJ2-7,NA,TGCAGCGTTGAAATAGTGGCTAGCGGGAGTTACGAGCAGTACTTC,CSVEIVASGSYEQYF
NA,TRBV6-4,TRBJ1-4,few,TGTGCCAGCAGTGCCACCGGAGGCCCTAATGAAAAACTGTTTTTT,CASSATGGPNEKLFF
TRBD1,TRBV12-3/TRBV12-4,TRBJ1-6,few,TGTGCCAGCACCCGACCGCAGGGGGCGAGTAATTCACCCCTCCACTTT,CASTRPQGASNSPLHF
TRBD2,TRBV4-1,TRBJ2-7,few,TGCGCCAGCAGCCATCCGACTAGCGGGAGGCTCTACGAGCAGTACTTC,CASSHPTSGRLYEQYF
TRBD2,TRBV11-3,TRBJ2-1,NA,TGTGCCAGCAGCTTGGAGCGGGGTGACTACAATGAGCAGTTCTTC,CASSLERGDYNEQFF
NA,TRBV7-6,TRBJ2-7,NA,TGTGCCAGCAGCCTCTCAGAGGACTTTTACGAGCAGTACTTC,CASSLSEDFYEQYF
TRBD2,TRBV7-9,TRBJ2-7,NA,TGTGCCAGCAGCCCCCGGACTAGCGGTACCTACGAGCAGTACTTC,CASSPRTSGTYEQYF
NA,TRBV7-2,TRBJ2-7,few,TGTGCCAGCAGCTTATCTTCGGACTACGAGCAGTACTTC,CASSLSSDYEQYF
NA,TRBV20-1,TRBJ2-7,NA,TGCAGTGCTAGGCGGGCCTCCCTGGGTATCTACGAGCAGTACTTC,CSARRASLGIYEQYF
NA,TRBV7-9,TRBJ2-6,few,TGTGCCAGCAGCCAGGGGTGGGCTGGGGCCAACGTCCTGACTTTC,CASSQGWAGANVLTF
NA,TRBV7-6,TRBJ2-7,NA,TGTGCCAGCAGCTTAGCAGGGAACCACGAGCAGTACTTC,CASSLAGNHEQYF
NA,TRBV28,TRBJ2-5,NA,TGTGCCAGCAGAGAGAGGGGGTTAGAGACCCAGTACTTC,CASRERGLETQYF
NA,TRBV7-2,TRBJ2-7,NA,TGTGCCAGCAGCCCCGAAGGTTCAGCCTCCTACGAGCAGTACTTC,CASSPEGSASYEQYF
TRBD2,TRBV9,TRBJ2-7,NA,TGTGCCAGCAGCGCGGGAGGCAACTCCTACGAGCAGTACTTC,CASSAGGNSYEQYF
TRBD2,TRBV7-2,TRBJ2-5,NA,TGTGCCAGCAGCTTCCCCCCACTAGCGAGAGGGCCTCAGACCCAGTACTTC,CASSFPPLARGPQTQYF
TRBD2,TRBV6-2/TRBV6-3,TRBJ2-3,many,TGTGCCAGCAGGCAGACTAGCGGGCAGGCCCCCAGCACAGATACGCAGTATTTT,CASRQTSGQAPSTDTQYF
NA,TRBV20-1,TRBJ1-6,few,TGCAGTGCTAGAAACAGAGATTCACCCCTCCACTTT,CSARNRDSPLHF
NA,TRBV24-1,TRBJ2-2,few,TGTGCCACCAGGGCGGCCGAGAACGCCGGGGAGCTGTTTTTT,CATRAAENAGELFF
TRBD1,TRBV20-1,TRBJ1-5,few,TGCAGTGCTGCCCACCGCCGGGACAGGGGTATTCAGCCCCAGCATTTT,CSAAHRRDRGIQPQHF
NA,TRBV28,TRBJ2-7,NA,TGTGCCAGCAGCCCCCCCCCCGGAAAGAGATACGAGCAGTACTTC,CASSPPPGKRYEQYF
NA,TRBV7-6,TRBJ1-3,NA,TGTGCCAGCAGCCCCGGCGGGGTCGGAAACACCATATATTTT,CASSPGGVGNTIYF
NA,TRBV2,TRBJ1-5,NA,TGTGCCAGCTCGAAGACAAACCAGCCCCAGCATTTT,CASSKTNQPQHF
TRBD1,TRBV2,TRBJ2-3,NA,TGTGCCAGCATTCGGACAGGGAAGAACCCTCATAGCACAGATACGCAGTATTTT,CASIRTGKNPHSTDTQYF
NA,TRBV6-6,TRBJ2-3,NA,TGTGCCAGCACCTACCTAGCCGCAGATACGCAGTATTTT,CASTYLAADTQYF
NA,TRBV11-3,TRBJ2-7,many,TGTGCCAGCAGCCCAGGACAGCTATACGAGCAGTACTTC,CASSPGQLYEQYF
NA,TRBV6-2/TRBV6-3,TRBJ1-1,many,TGTGCCAGCAGTGCCCTGGCCTCTCGCCTTGAAGCTTTCTTT,CASSALASRLEAFF
TRBD2,TRBV10-3,TRBJ2-1,few,TGTGCCATCAGGGGCACTAGCGGGAGAGTGGAGCAGTTCTTC,CAIRGTSGRVEQFF
NA,TRBV19,TRBJ2-1,few,TGTGCCAGTAGTATACTCCGCCTGGGCTATACATCCTACAATGAGCAGTTCTTC,CASSILRLGYTSYNEQFF
TRBD2,TRBV11-2,TRBJ2-1,few,TGTGCCAGCAGCCCCACCCTTTCCTTGCCGGGAGGGCCCTTCTTC,CASSPTLSLPGGPFF